The 8 T cell receptor beta chains below were found in one sample sequenced in a study of CD8 T cells in Susac syndrome. RNA, at about 0.45 to 1 ug, was reverse transcribed with random hexamers. Using its own MiXCR run on the immunoSEQ multiplex PCR reads, TCRdb lists one record per CDR3 protein. Counted here are fewer than 150,000 distinct CDR3 sequences, around nine tenths occurring once; the ten biggest clones make up 0.2% to 0.25%. Sequencing was performed on CD8+ T cells from PBMCs. The receptors stem from a human donor with multiple sclerosis.

This rearrangement joins TRBV30 to TRBJ1-1; D gene unclear. This CDR3 is built from 11 residues. Germline CDR1 is GTSNPN and CDR2 is SVGIG (reference sequence). V lost 0 bases and J lost 7, with 6 bases in between. For the CDR3, the DNA is TGTGCCTGGAGTGTAAGTCTTGAAGCTTTCTTT. Residues: CAWSVSLEAFF.

The chain couples TRBV14 to TRBJ2-1, with unresolved D. Trimming took 1 base from V and 9 from J, leaving 13 bases between them. CDR3 length equals 14 residues. Germline CDR1 is SGHDN and CDR2 is FVKESK. DNA for the CDR3: TGTGCCAGCAGCCAAGTAACCGGATATAGTGAGCAGTTCTTC. The encoded protein is CASSQVTGYSEQFF. Full variable domain (missing parts from reference TRBV14 and TRBJ2-1): EAGVTQFPSHSVIEKGQTVTLRCDPISGHDNLYWYRRVMGKEIKFLLHFVKESKQDESGMPNNRFLAERTGGTYSTLKVQPAELEDSGVYFCASSQVTGYSEQFFGPGTRLTVL.

This clonotype was observed once. The V call is TRBV28, the J call TRBJ1-2; 8 nucleotides match TRBD1. The length of the CDR3 is 14 residues. Trimming removed 7 bases from V and 3 bases from J; junction bases left unmatched: 7. Per germline, CDR1 MDHEN and CDR2 SYDVKM. Here the CDR3 DNA reads TGTGCCAGCATTACAGGACAGGGAGACTATGGCTACACCTTC. It translates to CASITGQGDYGYTF.

The J gene is TRBJ2-7, the V gene TRBV15, with 8 bases aligning to TRBD1. CDR1 is LNHNV and CDR2 is YYDKDF in the germline V gene (reference sequence). V shed 3 bases, J shed 5 bases, and the junction held 9 bases outside the gene matches. The CDR3 sequence is 15 residues long. CDR3 sequence reads: CATSSWAGGADEQYF. As DNA, the CDR3 is TGTGCCACCAGCAGCTGGGCAGGGGGCGCAGACGAGCAGTACTTC.

The chain is built from TRBV9 and TRBJ2-2, with D uncertain. The CDR3 spans 14 residues. Between the trimmed V and J ends, which lost 2 bases and 7 bases, there was a span of 12 bases. Germline V gives CDR1 SGDLS, CDR2 YYNGEE. CDR3 sequence reads: CASSVTDLYGELFF. Written as DNA, the CDR3 is TGTGCCAGCAGCGTCACGGACCTCTACGGGGAGCTGTTTTTT. Combining the CDR3 with reference TRBV9 and TRBJ2-2 gives the whole variable domain DSGVTQTPKHLITATGQRVTLRCSPRSGDLSVYWYQQSLDQGLQFLIQYYNGEERAKGNILERFSAQQFPDLHSELNLSSLELGDSALYFCASSVTDLYGELFFGEGSRLTVL.

The chain couples TRBV10-3 to TRBJ2-6; D is undetermined. CDR3 length equals 20 residues. Trimming cost V 3 bases and J 0 bases, with 21 bases left between them. CDR1 is ENHRY, CDR2 SYGVKD, per germline. The CDR3 coding sequence is TGTGCCATCAGTGATGGCACCTACTCAATCCGAGGCTCTGGGGCCAACGTCCTGACTTTC. Its translation: CAISDGTYSIRGSGANVLTF.

The rearrangement uses TRBV19 and TRBJ1-1, with D perhaps TRBD1 (5 bases). Germline V gene lookup returns CDR1 LNHDA and CDR2 SQIVND (reference sequence). The CDR3 consists of 13 residues. The V end was cut by 2 bases, the J end by 5 bases, with 9 bases between. CDR3 in amino acids: CASSINRGTEAFF. In DNA form, the CDR3 reads TGTGCCAGTAGTATAAATCGGGGGACTGAAGCTTTCTTT.

The chain joins TRBV27 to TRBJ2-4; D is unclear. Germline CDR1 MNHEY, CDR2 SMNVEV (reference sequence). The CDR3 consists of 14 residues. V lost 4 bases and J lost 1, with 8 bases in between. The CDR3 loop is CASSSLMAKNIQYF. In nucleotides, the CDR3 is TGTGCCAGCAGTTCTCTAATGGCCAAAAACATTCAGTACTTC.